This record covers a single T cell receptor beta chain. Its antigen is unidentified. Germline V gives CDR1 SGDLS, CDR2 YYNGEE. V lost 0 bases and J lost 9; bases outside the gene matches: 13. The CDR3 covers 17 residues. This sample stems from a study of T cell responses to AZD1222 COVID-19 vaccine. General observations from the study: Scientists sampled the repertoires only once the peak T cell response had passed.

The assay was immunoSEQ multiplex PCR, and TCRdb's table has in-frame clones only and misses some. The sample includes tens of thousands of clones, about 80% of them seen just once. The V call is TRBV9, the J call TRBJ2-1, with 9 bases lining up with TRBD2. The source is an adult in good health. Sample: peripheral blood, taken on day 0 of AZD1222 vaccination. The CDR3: CASSVEAVSGSLGEQFF. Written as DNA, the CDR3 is TGTGCCAGCAGCGTAGAGGCAGTTAGCGGGAGCCTTGGTGAGCAGTTCTTC.